Given below is one TCR beta chain in context. The entry originates in a study of technical replicates of blood from a handful of donors. Clones were sequenced by immunoSEQ multiplex PCR, and TCRdb holds only the in-frame ones, with some missing. The table shows over 80,000 clones, with around 96% occurring only once. CDR3 length: 16 amino acids. Germline V gene sequence: CDR1 MNHEY, CDR2 SVGAGI. The V end was cut by 0 bases, the J end by 6 bases, with 15 bases between. The sequencing input was T cells isolated from PBMCs. The clonotype was recovered from a human donor in good health. This chain links TRBV6-5 with TRBJ1-5; no reliable D call. As DNA, the CDR3 is TGTGCCAGCAGTTACTCGGCCGGAGAGAGACCTCAGCCCCAGCATTTT. This encodes CASSYSAGERPQPQHF.